One sample yielded the 30 T cell receptor beta chains listed below, sequenced in a study of blood T cell repertoires in COVID-19. Libraries were prepared by immunoSEQ multiplex PCR; TCRdb keeps only in-frame clonotypes and omits some of them. In the table there are about 150,000 clones, around four fifths of which are singletons. Sequenced: PBMCs or T cells enriched from blood (not recorded which). These receptors came from a woman aged 50 to 60 who had recovered from COVID-19.

This clone occurred many times. The chain combines TRBV7-8 with TRBJ2-1, with 7 bases fitting TRBD1. The V and J ends lost 7 bases and 1 base, in that order; junction bases with no gene match: 16. The length of the CDR3 is 18 residues. CDR1 is SGHVS and CDR2 is FQNEAQ in the germline V gene. CDR3 sequence (DNA): TGTGCCAGCACTACACAGGGGATAGGACGAGGTTCCTACAATGAGCAGTTCTTC. Amino acid sequence: CASTTQGIGRGSYNEQFF.

V usage is TRBV7-9 and J usage is TRBJ2-7; a weak D match, TRBD1 (6 bases). Germline loops: CDR1 SEHNR, CDR2 FQNEAQ (reference sequence). The V and J ends lost 2 bases and 5 bases respectively, with 16 bases between them. The CDR3 is 15 amino acids. For the CDR3, the DNA is TGTGCCAGCAGCTTACCCACAGGGTCCAGGAACGAGCAGTACTTC. The encoded protein is CASSLPTGSRNEQYF.

This chain uses TRBV19 with TRBJ1-3, with D tentatively TRBD1 (5 bases). The germline CDR1 and CDR2 sequences are LNHDA and SQIVND (reference sequence). The CDR3 runs to 14 residues. V was trimmed by 7 bases and J by 0 bases, leaving 10 bases between them. In DNA form, the CDR3 reads TGTGCCAGTACGGGGGTCTACTCTGGAAACACCATATATTTT. This encodes CASTGVYSGNTIYF.

This clone was found a few times. The chain recombines TRBV24-1 with TRBJ1-5, with TRBD1 matching over 12 bases. The CDR3 covers 21 residues. J lost 0 bases, V lost 5 bases, and 16 bases had no gene match. Germline assignment: CDR1 KGHDR and CDR2 SFDVKD. CDR3 DNA: TGTGCCACCAGTGGTGAGCCCGGGACAGGGGGCCTACGGTATAGCAATCAGCCCCAGCATTTT. Protein sequence: CATSGEPGTGGLRYSNQPQHF.

V usage is TRBV6-1 and J usage is TRBJ2-2, with a weak D call TRBD2 (5 bases). The CDR3 totals 19 residues. Germline V CDR1 and CDR2: MNHNS, SASEGT. Trimming pared 2 bases from V and 6 bases from J, leaving 25 bases between. This CDR3 is CASSERVLVGIREPGELFF. CDR3 nucleotide sequence: TGTGCCAGCAGTGAACGGGTTTTAGTCGGTATTAGGGAGCCCGGGGAGCTGTTTTTT.

The chain links TRBV7-6 to TRBJ1-1; D gene unclear. Trimming took off 6 bases at V and 0 bases at J, with 8 bases between the two ends. This CDR3 spans 13 amino acids. Germline V gene data show CDR1 as SGHVS and CDR2 as FNYEAQ. CDR3 sequence (DNA): TGTGCCAGCAGTGGTCGGGTGAACACTGAAGCTTTCTTT. Translating it yields CASSGRVNTEAFF.

The V and J genes are TRBV24-1 and TRBJ2-2; TRBD1 matches 8 bases. The germline CDR1 and CDR2 sequences are KGHDR and SFDVKD. The CDR3 runs to 16 residues. V shed 8 bases and J 7 bases; nucleotides not matched to a gene: 14. The CDR3 DNA follows: TGTGCCACCAAAGAAACCGGACAGGGAAGGGGCGGGGAGCTGTTTTTT. This gives the protein CATKETGQGRGGELFF.

The J gene is TRBJ1-6, the V gene TRBV28, with 7 bases identical to TRBD1. The V and J ends lost 1 base and 6 bases, in that order; junction bases with no gene match: 3. The CDR3 extends over 15 amino acids. Looked up from germline, CDR1 is MDHEN and CDR2 is SYDVKM. CDR3 loop: CASSLYPGGNSPLHF. The CDR3 nucleotides read TGTGCCAGCAGTTTATACCCAGGGGGTAATTCACCCCTCCACTTT. The full variable domain, its missing parts supplied by reference TRBV28 and TRBJ1-6, is DVKVTQSSRYLVKRTGEKVFLECVQDMDHENMFWYRQDPGLGLRLIYFSYDVKMKEKGDIPEGYSVSREKKERFSLILESASTNQTSMYLCASSLYPGGNSPLHFGNGTRLTVT.

The chain is built from TRBV29-1 and TRBJ1-2; 11 nucleotides line up with TRBD1. Trimming removed 6 bases from V and 4 bases from J; junction bases left unmatched: 7. This CDR3 has 14 amino acids. Looked up from germline, CDR1 is SQVTM and CDR2 is ANQGSEA. The CDR3 DNA sequence: TGCAGCGTATTCACCGGGACAGGGGGCTATGGCTACACCTTC. This sequence encodes CSVFTGTGGYGYTF.

J is TRBJ1-3 and V is TRBV3-1 (or the pseudogene TRBV3-2); 8 bases map to TRBD1. Per the germline V gene, CDR1 is LGHDT and CDR2 is YNNKEL (reference sequence). The ends lost 4 bases at V and 6 bases at J; junction bases unmatched: 5. The CDR3 runs 14 residues. The CDR3 protein is CASSPPTGVNTIYF. CDR3 DNA: TGTGCCAGCAGCCCACCGACAGGGGTAAACACCATATATTTT.

This chain links TRBV25-1 with TRBJ1-4, with D possibly TRBD1 on 5 matching bases. The CDR3 covers 15 residues. Trimming took off 2 bases at V and 8 bases at J, with 15 bases between the two ends. The germline CDR1 and CDR2 sequences are MGHDK and SYGVNS. The CDR3 DNA is TGTGCCAGCAGTGAAGCTGGGACTAACTCCGAAAAACTGTTTTTT. Its translation: CASSEAGTNSEKLFF.

This clone showed up just once. The rearrangement links TRBV11-2 to TRBJ2-3; 10 nucleotides align to TRBD2. The ends lost 5 bases at V and 2 bases at J; junction bases unmatched: 13. Germline-derived CDR1 and CDR2 are SGHAT and FQNNGV. The length of the CDR3 is 18 residues. CDR3 nucleotides: TGTGCCAGCAGCCTCGTGTTGCTAGCGGGGGCAAACACAGATACGCAGTATTTT. Protein: CASSLVLLAGANTDTQYF.

The chain employs TRBV2 and TRBJ1-5; D might be TRBD1 (6 bases). CDR1 SNHLY and CDR2 FYNNEI come from the germline V gene. The CDR3 covers 15 residues. The germline V and J ends were trimmed by 6 bases and 4 bases, with 16 bases remaining between them. CDR3 amino acids: CASRGRQAPNQPQHF. DNA for the CDR3: TGTGCCAGCAGGGGGAGACAGGCGCCGAATCAGCCCCAGCATTTT.

This clone has only one observation. V is TRBV6-6 and J is TRBJ2-4; D is perhaps TRBD1 (5 bases). The CDR3 has 13 residues. Trimming left V 8 bases short and J 6 bases short, with 14 bases between. Germline V gene data show CDR1 as MNHNY and CDR2 as SVGAGI (reference sequence). The CDR3 region has the DNA TGTGCCAGCCTTGGGGCACCGACAAACATTCAGTACTTC. Protein sequence: CASLGAPTNIQYF.

CDR3 in amino acids: CASSQVLAGGAGELFF. The CDR3 coding sequence is TGTGCCAGCAGTCAGGTCCTAGCGGGTGGTGCCGGGGAGCTGTTTTTT. This chain links TRBV2 with TRBJ2-2, with 8 bases matching TRBD2. Per the germline V gene, CDR1 is SNHLY and CDR2 is FYNNEI. The length of the CDR3 is 16 residues. V was clipped by 5 bases and J by 6 bases; unmatched bases: 11.

The V gene is TRBV7-9, the J gene TRBJ1-1; TRBD1 matches 10 bases. V trimming: 9 bases; J trimming: 4 bases; junction bases outside the gene matches: 11. CDR3 length: 15 residues. The V gene's germline CDR1 is SEHNR and CDR2 FQNEAQ (reference sequence). For the CDR3, the DNA is TGTGCCAGTAAATACCCTGGGACAGGGGCCACTGAAGCTTTCTTT. Translated, it gives CASKYPGTGATEAFF. Supplemented by reference TRBV7-9 and TRBJ1-1, the full variable domain reads DTGVSQNPRHKITKRGQNVTFRCDPISEHNRLYWYRQTLGQGPEFLTYFQNEAQLEKSRLLSDRFSAERPKGSFSTLEIQRTEQGDSAMYLCASKYPGTGATEAFFGQGTRLTVV.

This clone is a singleton in its sample. The chain links TRBV9 to TRBJ2-5, with D possibly being TRBD2 (7 bases). The CDR3 length is 15 residues. Germline V lookup: CDR1 SGDLS, CDR2 YYNGEE. V was trimmed by 5 bases and J by 5 bases, leaving 19 bases between them. CDR3 bases: TGTGCCAGCAGTGGCCGGAGGGGGGGGGCGGAGACCCAGTACTTC. It yields the protein CASSGRRGGAETQYF.

There are many counts of this clone. The chain is built from TRBV6-5 and TRBJ2-1; a possible D gene is TRBD2 (5 bases). From germline, CDR1 is MNHEY and CDR2 SVGAGI. The V end was cut by 0 bases, the J end by 0 bases, with 9 bases between. The CDR3 totals 16 residues. The CDR3 sequence is CASSYSGLSSYNEQFF. DNA of the CDR3: TGTGCCAGCAGTTACTCTGGACTGAGCTCCTACAATGAGCAGTTCTTC.

This chain links TRBV27 with TRBJ2-3; 14 positions agree with TRBD2. The CDR3 runs 19 residues. After removal of 3 bases from V and 4 bases from J, the junction contained 12 bases not matched to a gene. Looked up from germline, CDR1 is MNHEY and CDR2 is SMNVEV (reference sequence). CDR3 sequence reads: CASSFKFLVGLAGADTQYF. As DNA, the CDR3 is TGTGCCAGCAGTTTCAAGTTCTTGGTGGGACTAGCGGGGGCAGATACGCAGTATTTT.

The chain combines TRBV6-5 with TRBJ2-5; 7 nucleotides align to TRBD1. Germline trimming cut 5 bases from V and 6 bases from J; bases unmatched to any gene: 9. Germline CDR1 MNHEY, CDR2 SVGAGI. This CDR3 is built from 14 residues. This chain's CDR3 is CASSLQGMYQTQYF. CDR3 DNA sequence: TGTGCCAGCAGTCTACAGGGGATGTATCAGACCCAGTACTTC.

The chain is built from TRBV5-5 and TRBJ1-6, with D perhaps TRBD1 (5 bases). The CDR3 extends over 15 amino acids. Germline values: CDR1 SGHKS, CDR2 YYEKEE (reference sequence). V lost 4 bases and J lost 9, with 17 bases in between. The CDR3 nucleotides are TGTGCCAGCAGCCCAGGACAAGGAATCGGTTCACCCCTCCACTTT. Its protein product is CASSPGQGIGSPLHF.

The chain uses TRBV2 and TRBJ1-5; 12 positions agree with TRBD1. CDR1 SNHLY and CDR2 FYNNEI come from the germline V gene. Trimming cost V 5 bases and J 2 bases; bases outside gene matches: 22. The CDR3 covers 22 residues. CDR3 DNA sequence: TGTGCCAGCAGTCCCCCCCCCGGTCCCGGGACAGGGGGCGTGGTCGGCAATCAGCCCCAGCATTTT. Translating it yields CASSPPPGPGTGGVVGNQPQHF.

The rearrangement joins TRBV18 to TRBJ2-1; 7 bases match TRBD1. CDR3 length: 14 residues. Germline values: CDR1 KGHSH, CDR2 LQKENI. Germline trimming cut 3 bases from V and 7 bases from J; bases unmatched to any gene: 6. CDR3 in amino acids: CASSPKTGSNEQFF. The CDR3 DNA sequence: TGTGCCAGCTCACCCAAGACAGGGTCGAATGAGCAGTTCTTC.

The J gene is TRBJ2-7, the V gene TRBV28, with 9 bases fitting TRBD2. Germline V gives CDR1 MDHEN, CDR2 SYDVKM. The CDR3 spans 17 residues. The V gene end was trimmed by 3 bases and the J gene end by 3 bases; junction bases not matched to a gene: 12. For the CDR3, the DNA is TGTGCCAGCAGTTTTGAGCCAAGAGGGACTAGCAGCTACGAGCAGTACTTC. Translated, it gives CASSFEPRGTSSYEQYF.

The chain couples TRBV7-9 to TRBJ2-2, with D possibly matching TRBD1 (7 bases). Per germline, CDR1 SEHNR and CDR2 FQNEAQ (reference sequence). Trimming shortened V by 5 bases and J by 0 bases, and 13 bases separated the two germline ends. The CDR3 is 16 amino acids. The CDR3 bases are TGTGCCAGCAGCGTTGGCGGGACAGCGAACACCGGGGAGCTGTTTTTT. Encoded protein: CASSVGGTANTGELFF.

This chain links TRBV19 with TRBJ1-3, with D unresolved. This CDR3 is 14 amino acids long. Germline loops: CDR1 LNHDA, CDR2 SQIVND (reference sequence). Trimming stripped 5 bases from V and 4 bases from J, with 12 bases between. The CDR3 DNA reads TGTGCCAGTAGTGTGGTTTCTCAGGGAAACACCATATATTTT. Its translation: CASSVVSQGNTIYF.

This clone was detected once. This chain connects TRBV6-5 to TRBJ2-7; 11 nucleotides match TRBD2. CDR1 is MNHEY, CDR2 SVGAGI, per germline. The V and J ends lost 6 bases and 0 bases, in that order; junction bases with no gene match: 1. The CDR3 is made up of 14 amino acids. The CDR3, as DNA: TGTGCCAGCAGGGGACTAGCGGTCTCCTACGAGCAGTACTTC. As protein: CASRGLAVSYEQYF.

V and J are TRBV7-6 and TRBJ2-5; 11 bases map to TRBD2. V dropped 0 bases and J dropped 2; count of bases not matched to a gene: 5. The length of the CDR3 is 17 residues. CDR1 and CDR2 (germline): SGHVS, FNYEAQ. CDR3 residues: CASSLAPGLADQETQYF. CDR3 nucleotide sequence: TGTGCCAGCAGCTTAGCCCCGGGACTAGCGGATCAAGAGACCCAGTACTTC.

The V call is TRBV3-1 (or the pseudogene TRBV3-2), the J call TRBJ2-2; no firm D call. Trimming cost V 6 bases and J 3 bases, with 14 bases left between them. Germline CDR1 is LGHDT and CDR2 is YNNKEL (reference sequence). The CDR3 runs to 15 residues. The CDR3 is CASSLPVTHTGELFF. CDR3 DNA: TGTGCCAGCAGTCTACCCGTTACTCACACCGGGGAGCTGTTTTTT.

The J gene is TRBJ2-1, the V gene TRBV19; tentative D call: TRBD2 (5 bases). CDR1 LNHDA and CDR2 SQIVND come from the germline V gene (reference sequence). Trimming cost V 3 bases and J 7 bases, with 19 bases left between them. The CDR3 runs to 16 residues. The DNA for the CDR3 is TGTGCCAGTAGTATCTTTAGTGGCGGGTTGACGAATGAGCAGTTCTTC. Translated, it gives CASSIFSGGLTNEQFF.